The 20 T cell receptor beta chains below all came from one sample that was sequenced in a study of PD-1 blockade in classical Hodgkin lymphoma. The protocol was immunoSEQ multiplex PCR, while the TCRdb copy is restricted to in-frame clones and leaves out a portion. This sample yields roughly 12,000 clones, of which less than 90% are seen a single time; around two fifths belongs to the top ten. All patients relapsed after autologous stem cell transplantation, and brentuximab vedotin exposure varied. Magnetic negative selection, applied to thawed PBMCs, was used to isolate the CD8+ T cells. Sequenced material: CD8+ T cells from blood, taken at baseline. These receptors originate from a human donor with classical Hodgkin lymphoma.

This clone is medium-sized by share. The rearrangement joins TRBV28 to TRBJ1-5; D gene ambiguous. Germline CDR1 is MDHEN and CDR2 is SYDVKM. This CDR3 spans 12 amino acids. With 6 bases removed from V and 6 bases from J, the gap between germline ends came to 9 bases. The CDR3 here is CASSPGSQPQHF. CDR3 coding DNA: TGTGCCAGCAGCCCTGGGAGTCAGCCCCAGCATTTT.

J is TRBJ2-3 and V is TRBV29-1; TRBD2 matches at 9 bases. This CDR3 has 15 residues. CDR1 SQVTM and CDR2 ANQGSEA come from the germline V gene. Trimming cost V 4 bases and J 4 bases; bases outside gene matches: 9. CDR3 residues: CSVVPGTSSADTQYF. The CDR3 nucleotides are TGCAGCGTTGTCCCCGGGACTAGCAGCGCAGATACGCAGTATTTT.

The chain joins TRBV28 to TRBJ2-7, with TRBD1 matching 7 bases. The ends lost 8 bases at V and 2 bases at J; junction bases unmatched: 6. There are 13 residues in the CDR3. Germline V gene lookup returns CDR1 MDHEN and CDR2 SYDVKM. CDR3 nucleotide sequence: TGTGCCAGCGGGGGACAGCGCCCCTACGAGCAGTACTTC. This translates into CASGGQRPYEQYF.

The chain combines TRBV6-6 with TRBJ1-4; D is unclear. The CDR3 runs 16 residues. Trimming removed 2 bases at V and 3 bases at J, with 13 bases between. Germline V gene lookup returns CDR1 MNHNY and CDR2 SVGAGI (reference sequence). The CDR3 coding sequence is TGTGCCAGCAGTTACGAGCCCAGCGCGGCTAATGAAAAACTGTTTTTT. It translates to CASSYEPSAANEKLFF.

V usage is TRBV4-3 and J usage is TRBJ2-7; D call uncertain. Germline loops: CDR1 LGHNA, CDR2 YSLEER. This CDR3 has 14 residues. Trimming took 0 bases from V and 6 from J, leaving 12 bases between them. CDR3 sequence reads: CASSQDFDKSEQYF. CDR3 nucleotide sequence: TGCGCCAGCAGCCAAGACTTTGACAAAAGCGAGCAGTACTTC.

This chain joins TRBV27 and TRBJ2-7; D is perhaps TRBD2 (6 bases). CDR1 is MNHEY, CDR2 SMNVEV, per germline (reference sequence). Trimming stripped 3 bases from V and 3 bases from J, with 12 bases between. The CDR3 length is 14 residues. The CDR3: CASSFSRGIYEQYF. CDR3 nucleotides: TGTGCCAGCAGTTTCTCGCGGGGCATCTACGAGCAGTACTTC.

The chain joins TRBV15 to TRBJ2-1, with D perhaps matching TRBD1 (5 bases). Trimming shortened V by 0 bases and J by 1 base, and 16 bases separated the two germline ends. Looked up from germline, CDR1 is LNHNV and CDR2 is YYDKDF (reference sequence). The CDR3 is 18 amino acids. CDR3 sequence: CATSRDRFWGWSYNEQFF. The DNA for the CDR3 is TGTGCCACCAGCAGAGATAGATTCTGGGGCTGGTCCTACAATGAGCAGTTCTTC.

For the CDR3, the DNA is TGTGCCAGCAGGATGGGGACACTAGATACGCAGTATTTT. This encodes CASRMGTLDTQYF. This chain connects TRBV5-4 to TRBJ2-3; possible D gene TRBD1, 6 bases. This CDR3 is built from 13 residues. V lost 5 bases, J lost 5 bases, and 12 bases lay in between. CDR1 SGHNT and CDR2 YYREEE come from the germline V gene (reference sequence).

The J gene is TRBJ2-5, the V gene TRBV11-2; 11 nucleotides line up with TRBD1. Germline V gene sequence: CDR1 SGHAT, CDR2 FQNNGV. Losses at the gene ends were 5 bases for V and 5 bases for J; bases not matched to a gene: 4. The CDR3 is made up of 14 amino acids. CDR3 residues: CASSPGTGGETQYF. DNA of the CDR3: TGTGCCAGCAGCCCTGGGACAGGGGGTGAGACCCAGTACTTC.

The CDR3 reads CASSLGLAGAVDTQYF. CDR3 bases: TGTGCCAGCAGCTTGGGACTAGCGGGAGCAGTAGATACGCAGTATTTT. The genes are TRBV7-9 and TRBJ2-3, with TRBD2 matching 14 bases. V trimming: 3 bases; J trimming: 5 bases; junction bases outside the gene matches: 4. Germline V gene lookup returns CDR1 SEHNR and CDR2 FQNEAQ (reference sequence). CDR3 length equals 16 residues.

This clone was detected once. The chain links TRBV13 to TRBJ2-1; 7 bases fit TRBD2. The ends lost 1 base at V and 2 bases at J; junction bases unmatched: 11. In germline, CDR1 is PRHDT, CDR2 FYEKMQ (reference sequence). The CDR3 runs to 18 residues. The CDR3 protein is CASSLDVRAGETYNEQFF. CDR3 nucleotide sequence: TGTGCCAGCAGCTTAGATGTGAGGGCGGGAGAAACCTACAATGAGCAGTTCTTC. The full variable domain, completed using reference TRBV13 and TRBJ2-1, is AAGVIQSPRHLIKEKRETATLKCYPIPRHDTVYWYQQGPGQDPQFLISFYEKMQSDKGSIPDRFSAQQFSDYHSELNMSSLELGDSALYFCASSLDVRAGETYNEQFFGPGTRLTVL.

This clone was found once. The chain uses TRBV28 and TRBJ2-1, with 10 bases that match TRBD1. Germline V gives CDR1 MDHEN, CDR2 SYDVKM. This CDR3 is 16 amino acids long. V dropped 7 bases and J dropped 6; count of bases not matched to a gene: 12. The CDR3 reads CASTLGWDRGSNEQFF. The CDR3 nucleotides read TGTGCCAGCACCCTAGGGTGGGACAGGGGTTCCAATGAGCAGTTCTTC. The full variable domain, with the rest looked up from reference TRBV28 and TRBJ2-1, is DVKVTQSSRYLVKRTGEKVFLECVQDMDHENMFWYRQDPGLGLRLIYFSYDVKMKEKGDIPEGYSVSREKKERFSLILESASTNQTSMYLCASTLGWDRGSNEQFFGPGTRLTVL.

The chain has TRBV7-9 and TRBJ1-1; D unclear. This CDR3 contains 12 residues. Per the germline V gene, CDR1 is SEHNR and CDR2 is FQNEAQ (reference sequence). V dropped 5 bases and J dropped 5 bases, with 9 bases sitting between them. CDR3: CASSPWGTEAFF. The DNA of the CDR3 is TGTGCCAGCAGCCCCTGGGGTACTGAAGCTTTCTTT.

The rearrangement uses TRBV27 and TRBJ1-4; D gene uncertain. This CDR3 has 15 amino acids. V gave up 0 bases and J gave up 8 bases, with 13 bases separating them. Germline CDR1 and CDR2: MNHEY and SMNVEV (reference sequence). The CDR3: CASSLSGSRREKLFF. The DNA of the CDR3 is TGTGCCAGCAGTTTATCTGGGAGCAGACGGGAAAAACTGTTTTTT.

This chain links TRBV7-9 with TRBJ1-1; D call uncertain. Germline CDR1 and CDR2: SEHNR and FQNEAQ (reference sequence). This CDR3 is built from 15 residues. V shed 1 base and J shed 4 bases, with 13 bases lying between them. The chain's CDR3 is CASSLVDPYSTEAFF. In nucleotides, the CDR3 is TGTGCCAGCAGCTTAGTAGATCCTTACTCCACTGAAGCTTTCTTT.

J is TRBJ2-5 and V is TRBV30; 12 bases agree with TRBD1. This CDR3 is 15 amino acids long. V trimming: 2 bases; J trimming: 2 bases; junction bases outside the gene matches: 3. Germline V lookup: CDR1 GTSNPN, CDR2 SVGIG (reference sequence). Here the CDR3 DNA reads TGTGCCTGGAGTCCGGGACAGGGGGCTCAAGAGACCCAGTACTTC. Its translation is CAWSPGQGAQETQYF.

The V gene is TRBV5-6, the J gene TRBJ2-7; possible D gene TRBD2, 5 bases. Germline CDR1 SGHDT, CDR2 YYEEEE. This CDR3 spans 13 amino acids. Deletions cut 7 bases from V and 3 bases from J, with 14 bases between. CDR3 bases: TGTGCCAGCCAAAATGACGGGGACTACGAGCAGTACTTC. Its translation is CASQNDGDYEQYF. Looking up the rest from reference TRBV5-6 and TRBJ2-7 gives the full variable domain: DAGVTQSPTHLIKTRGQQVTLRCSPKSGHDTVSWYQQALGQGPQFIFQYYEEEERQRGNFPDRFSGHQFPNYSSELNVNALLLGDSALYLCASQNDGDYEQYFGPGTRLTVT.

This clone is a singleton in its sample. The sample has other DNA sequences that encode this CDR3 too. The DNA for the CDR3 is TGTGCCAGCAGCCGGACTAGCGGGCCGTACAATGAGCAGTTCTTC. It translates to CASSRTSGPYNEQFF. The chain joins TRBV7-2 to TRBJ2-1, with 11 nucleotides matching TRBD2. V shed 5 bases, J shed 4 bases, and the junction held 4 bases outside the gene matches. The CDR3 sequence is 15 residues long. Germline assignment: CDR1 SGHTA and CDR2 FQGNSA.

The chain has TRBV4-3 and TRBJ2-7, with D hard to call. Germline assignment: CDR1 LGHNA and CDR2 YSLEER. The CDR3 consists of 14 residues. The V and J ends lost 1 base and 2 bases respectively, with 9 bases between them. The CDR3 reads CASSQGVVTYEQYF. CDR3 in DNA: TGCGCCAGCAGCCAAGGGGTAGTGACCTACGAGCAGTACTTC.

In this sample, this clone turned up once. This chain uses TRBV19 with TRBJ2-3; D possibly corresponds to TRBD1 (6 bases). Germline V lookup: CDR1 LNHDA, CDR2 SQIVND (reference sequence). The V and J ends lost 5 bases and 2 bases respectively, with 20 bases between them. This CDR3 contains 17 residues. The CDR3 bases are TGTGCCAGTAGTGTATGGGACAAGGGAAGGGCCACAGATACGCAGTATTTT. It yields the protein CASSVWDKGRATDTQYF.